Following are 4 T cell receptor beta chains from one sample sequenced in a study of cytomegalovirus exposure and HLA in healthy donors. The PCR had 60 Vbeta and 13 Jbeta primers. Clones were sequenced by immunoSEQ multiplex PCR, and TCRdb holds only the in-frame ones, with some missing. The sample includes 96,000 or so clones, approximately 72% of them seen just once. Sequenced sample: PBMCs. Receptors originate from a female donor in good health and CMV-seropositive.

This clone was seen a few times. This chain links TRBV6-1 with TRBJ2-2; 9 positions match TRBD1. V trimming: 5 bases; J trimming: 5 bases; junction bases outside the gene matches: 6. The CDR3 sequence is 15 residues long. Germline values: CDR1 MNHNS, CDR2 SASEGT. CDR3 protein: CASSRDRVATGELFF. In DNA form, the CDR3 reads TGTGCCAGCAGTCGGGACAGGGTAGCAACCGGGGAGCTGTTTTTT.

The CDR3 DNA reads TGTGCCACCAGCAGAGGGGACAGGGGAAACATTCAGTACTTC. Its protein product is CATSRGDRGNIQYF. The rearrangement joins TRBV15 to TRBJ2-4, with TRBD1 identical over 10 bases. The CDR3 contains 14 residues. V lost 1 base to trimming and J lost 6 bases; unmatched junction nucleotides: 0. From germline, CDR1 is LNHNV and CDR2 YYDKDF (reference sequence). The full variable domain, rest sourced from reference TRBV15 and TRBJ2-4, is DAMVIQNPRYQVTQFGKPVTLSCSQTLNHNVMYWYQQKSSQAPKLLFHYYDKDFNNEADTPDNFQSRRPNTSFCFLDIRSPGLGDTAMYLCATSRGDRGNIQYFGAGTRLSVL.

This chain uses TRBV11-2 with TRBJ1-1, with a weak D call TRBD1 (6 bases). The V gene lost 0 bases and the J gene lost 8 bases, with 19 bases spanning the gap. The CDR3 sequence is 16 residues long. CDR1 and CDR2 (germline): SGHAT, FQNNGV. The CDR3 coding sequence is TGTGCCAGCAGCTTAGATCTACGTAGGGACACTGGAGAAGCTTTCTTT. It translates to CASSLDLRRDTGEAFF.

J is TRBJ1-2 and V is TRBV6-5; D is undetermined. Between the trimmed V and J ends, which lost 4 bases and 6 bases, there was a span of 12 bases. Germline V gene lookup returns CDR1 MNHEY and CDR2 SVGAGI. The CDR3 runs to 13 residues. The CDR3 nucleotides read TGTGCCAGCAGTTTGGTCAGAAACGATGGCTACACCTTC. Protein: CASSLVRNDGYTF.